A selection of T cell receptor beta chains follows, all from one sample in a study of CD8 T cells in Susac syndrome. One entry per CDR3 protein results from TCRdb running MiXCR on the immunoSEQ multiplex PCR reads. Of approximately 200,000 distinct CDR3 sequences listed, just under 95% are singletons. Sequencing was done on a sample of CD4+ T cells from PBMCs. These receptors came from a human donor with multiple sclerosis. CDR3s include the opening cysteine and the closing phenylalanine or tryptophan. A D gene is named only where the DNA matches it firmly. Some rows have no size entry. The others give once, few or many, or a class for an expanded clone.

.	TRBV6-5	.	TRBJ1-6	TGTGCCAGCAGTTACTCTGGGGGCGAATCACCCCTCCACTTT	CASSYSGGESPLHF
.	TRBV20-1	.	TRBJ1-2	TGCAGTGCTATGGACAGCTATGGCTACACCTTC	CSAMDSYGYTF
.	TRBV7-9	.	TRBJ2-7	TGTGCCAGCAGCCGCGAAGCCTACGAGCAGTACTTC	CASSREAYEQYF
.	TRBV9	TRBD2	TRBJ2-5	TGTGCCAGCAGCTCCCTGGGACTACCATACCTGGAGACCCAGTACTTC	CASSSLGLPYLETQYF
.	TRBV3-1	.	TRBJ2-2	TGTGCCAGCAGCCAAAGAGTGGGCGGGGAGCTGTTTTTT	CASSQRVGGELFF
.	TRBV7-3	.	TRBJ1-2	TGTGCCAGCAGCTTAGGGAAGGGTGACTATGGCTACACCTTC	CASSLGKGDYGYTF
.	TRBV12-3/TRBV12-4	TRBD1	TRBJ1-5	TGTGCCAGCAGTTTAGAGGGACAGGGAAATCAGCCCCAGCATTTT	CASSLEGQGNQPQHF
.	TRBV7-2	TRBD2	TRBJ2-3	TGTGCCAGCAGCTCCCGAGAGCGGGGGGTCTCAGATACGCAGTATTTT	CASSSRERGVSDTQYF
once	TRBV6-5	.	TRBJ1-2	TGTGCCAGCCATAACAGGCAGGACTATGGCTACACCTTC	CASHNRQDYGYTF
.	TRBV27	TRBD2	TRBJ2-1	TGTGCCAGCACCCTTCGACTAGCGGGAAACAATGAGCAGTTCTTC	CASTLRLAGNNEQFF
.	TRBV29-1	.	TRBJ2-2	TGCAGCGTTGGCAGGACAGTGAACACCGGGGAGCTGTTTTTT	CSVGRTVNTGELFF
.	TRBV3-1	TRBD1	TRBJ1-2	TGTGCCAGCAGCCAAGATTATGGACAGGGGGCGCGAGGCTACACCTTC	CASSQDYGQGARGYTF
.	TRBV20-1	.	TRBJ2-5	TGCAGTGCTAGCCCGAGGGGAGAGACCCAGTACTTC	CSASPRGETQYF
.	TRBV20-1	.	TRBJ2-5	TGCAGTGCTAATCGAGAAGAGACCCAGTACTTC	CSANREETQYF
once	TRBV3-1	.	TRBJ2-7	TGTGCCAGCAGCCAAGATGCTAGCTGGGGCTACGAGCAGTACTTC	CASSQDASWGYEQYF
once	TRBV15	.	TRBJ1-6	TGTGCCACCAGCAACACCGGGGTAAATTCACCCCTCCACTTT	CATSNTGVNSPLHF
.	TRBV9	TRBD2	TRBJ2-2	TGTGCCAGCAGCACCGGGGGGTCGAACACCGGGGAGCTGTTTTTT	CASSTGGSNTGELFF
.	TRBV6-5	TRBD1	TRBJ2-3	TGTGCCAGCAGTTTGGGGGACAGGGGAGATACGCAGTATTTT	CASSLGDRGDTQYF
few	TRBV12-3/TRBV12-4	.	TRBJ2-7	TGTGCCAGCAGTTTAACGGAAGGGTTCGAGCAGTACTTC	CASSLTEGFEQYF
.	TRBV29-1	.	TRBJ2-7	TGCAGCGTTGAAAATCCTTTTACCTACGAGCAGTACTTC	CSVENPFTYEQYF
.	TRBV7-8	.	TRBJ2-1	TGTGCCAGCAGCCCCCGACAGGCAAGTGAGCAGTTCTTC	CASSPRQASEQFF
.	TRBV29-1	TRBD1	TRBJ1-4	TGCAGCGTCGGTACAGGGGGTAATGAAAAACTGTTTTTT	CSVGTGGNEKLFF
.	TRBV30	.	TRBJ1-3	TGTGCCTGGACTACAGGTCTCTCTGGAAACACCATATATTTT	CAWTTGLSGNTIYF
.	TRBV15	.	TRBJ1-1	TGTGCCACCAGCAAGTGGAACACTGAAGCTTTCTTT	CATSKWNTEAFF
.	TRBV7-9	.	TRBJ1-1	TGTGCCAGCCGACCGAGCGGTGGCACTGAAGCTTTCTTT	CASRPSGGTEAFF
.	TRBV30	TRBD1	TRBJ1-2	TGTGCCTGGACTTTAGTACAGGGGGTAGACTATGGCTACACCTTC	CAWTLVQGVDYGYTF
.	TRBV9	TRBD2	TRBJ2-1	TGTGCCAGCAGCCCGGGACTACCGAACTACAATGAGCAGTTCTTC	CASSPGLPNYNEQFF
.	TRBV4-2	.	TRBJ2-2	TGTGCCAGCAGCCAAGCTTCCCCCGGGGAGCTGTTTTTT	CASSQASPGELFF
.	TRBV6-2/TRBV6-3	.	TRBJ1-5	TGTGCCACCACCGGGCAGGAGGGATATAGTCAGCCCCAGCATTTT	CATTGQEGYSQPQHF
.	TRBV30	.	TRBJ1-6	TGTGCCTGGAGTAGCCTCCGGGCGGATTCACCCCTCCACTTT	CAWSSLRADSPLHF
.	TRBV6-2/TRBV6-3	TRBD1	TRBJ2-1	TGTGCCAGCAGCCAGGGACAGACATACAATGAGCAGTTCTTC	CASSQGQTYNEQFF
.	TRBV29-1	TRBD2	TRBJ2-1	TGCAGCGTTGGGGCGCGGGGGGGAAATGGTAGGGAGTTCTTC	CSVGARGGNGREFF
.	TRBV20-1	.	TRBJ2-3	TGCAGTGCAGAGAAGGGGGAGAGCACAGATACGCAGTATTTT	CSAEKGESTDTQYF
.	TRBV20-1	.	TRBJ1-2	TGCAGTGCCAAAGTCGACTATGGCTACACCTTC	CSAKVDYGYTF
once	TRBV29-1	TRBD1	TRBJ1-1	TGCAGCGTTGAGTGGGGACAGGGGGAGGCTGAAGCTTTCTTT	CSVEWGQGEAEAFF
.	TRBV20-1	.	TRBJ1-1	TGCAGTGCTAGAGATCGGGGGGGGCGGAATGAAGCTTTCTTT	CSARDRGGRNEAFF
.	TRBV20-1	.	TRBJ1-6	TGCAGTGCTAGAGCGGGGACAATGTTGTCCCATTCACCCCTCCACTTT	CSARAGTMLSHSPLHF
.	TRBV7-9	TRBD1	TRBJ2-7	TGTGCCAGCAGCCTGGACAGGGAGACTTCCTACGAGCAGTACTTC	CASSLDRETSYEQYF
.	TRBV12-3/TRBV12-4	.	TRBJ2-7	TGTGCCAGCAGTTTAGCCGGGACCTACGAGCAGTACTTC	CASSLAGTYEQYF
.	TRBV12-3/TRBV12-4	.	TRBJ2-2	TGTGCCAGCAGTTTTGAACTAGCTACCGGGGAGCTGTTTTTT	CASSFELATGELFF
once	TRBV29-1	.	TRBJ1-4	TGCAGCGTTGAGAGGGTTCAGGAAAAACTGTTTTTT	CSVERVQEKLFF
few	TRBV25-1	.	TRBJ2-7	TGTGCCAGCTCGGGTGTCTACGAGCAGTACTTC	CASSGVYEQYF
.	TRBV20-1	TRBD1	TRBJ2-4	TGCAGTGCTAGAGCGGCAGGGGGTCATGGTGGCATTCAGTACTTC	CSARAAGGHGGIQYF
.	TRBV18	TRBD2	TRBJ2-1	TGTGCCAGCTCACCGGGACTAGCGGGGACACCGGGGAATGAGCAGTTCTTC	CASSPGLAGTPGNEQFF
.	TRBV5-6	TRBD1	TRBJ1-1	TGTGCCAGCAGCGTACAGACAGGGAGAGGAACTGAAGCTTTCTTT	CASSVQTGRGTEAFF
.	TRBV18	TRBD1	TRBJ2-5	TGTGCCAGCTCACCCTTCCGGGACAGGGCGAAGACCCAGTACTTC	CASSPFRDRAKTQYF
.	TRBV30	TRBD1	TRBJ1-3	TGTGCCTGGAGTGTACTCGGGACAGGCACCGCAAACTCTGGAAACACCATATATTTT	CAWSVLGTGTANSGNTIYF
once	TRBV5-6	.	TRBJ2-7	TGTGCCAGCTCCGAAACAGGGCCCTACGAGCAGTACTTC	CASSETGPYEQYF
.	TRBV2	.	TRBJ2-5	TGTGCCAGCAGTGAACAGGGCAGTCAAGAGACCCAGTACTTC	CASSEQGSQETQYF
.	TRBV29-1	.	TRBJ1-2	TGCAGCGCCCAGGACAAAAACTATGGCTACACCTTC	CSAQDKNYGYTF
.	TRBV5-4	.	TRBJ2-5	TGTGCCAGCAGCTTGATACCCGGAGAGACCCAGTACTTC	CASSLIPGETQYF
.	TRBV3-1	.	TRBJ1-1	TGTGCCAGCAGCCAAGCCCCCGGATCGTACACTGAAGCTTTCTTT	CASSQAPGSYTEAFF
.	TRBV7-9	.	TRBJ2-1	TGTGCCAGCAGCTTAATGGGGGCGCCCGGGAATGAGCAGTTCTTC	CASSLMGAPGNEQFF
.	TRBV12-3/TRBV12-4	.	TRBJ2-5	TGTGCCAGCAGGGACCTTTACTGGACCCAGTACTTC	CASRDLYWTQYF
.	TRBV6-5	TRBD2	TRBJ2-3	TGTGCCAGCAGGCCGAGAGCGGGGGGGCCAGATACGCAGTATTTT	CASRPRAGGPDTQYF
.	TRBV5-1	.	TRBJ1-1	TGCGCCAGCGGCCCGCAGGCGAACACTGAAGCTTTCTTT	CASGPQANTEAFF
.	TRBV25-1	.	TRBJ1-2	TGTGCCAGCAGTGAATATGGCGGGGTGGGCGGCTACACCTTC	CASSEYGGVGGYTF
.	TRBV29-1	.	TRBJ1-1	TGCAGCATCGCTAGCAGGAACACTGAAGCTTTCTTT	CSIASRNTEAFF
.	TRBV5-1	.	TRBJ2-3	TGCGCCAGCAGCCCTCTCGACCCGAGGTCGCAGTATTTT	CASSPLDPRSQYF
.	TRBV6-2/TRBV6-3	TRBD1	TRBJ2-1	TGTGCCAGCAGGGAGACAGGGGGGCATAACAATGAGCAGTTCTTC	CASRETGGHNNEQFF